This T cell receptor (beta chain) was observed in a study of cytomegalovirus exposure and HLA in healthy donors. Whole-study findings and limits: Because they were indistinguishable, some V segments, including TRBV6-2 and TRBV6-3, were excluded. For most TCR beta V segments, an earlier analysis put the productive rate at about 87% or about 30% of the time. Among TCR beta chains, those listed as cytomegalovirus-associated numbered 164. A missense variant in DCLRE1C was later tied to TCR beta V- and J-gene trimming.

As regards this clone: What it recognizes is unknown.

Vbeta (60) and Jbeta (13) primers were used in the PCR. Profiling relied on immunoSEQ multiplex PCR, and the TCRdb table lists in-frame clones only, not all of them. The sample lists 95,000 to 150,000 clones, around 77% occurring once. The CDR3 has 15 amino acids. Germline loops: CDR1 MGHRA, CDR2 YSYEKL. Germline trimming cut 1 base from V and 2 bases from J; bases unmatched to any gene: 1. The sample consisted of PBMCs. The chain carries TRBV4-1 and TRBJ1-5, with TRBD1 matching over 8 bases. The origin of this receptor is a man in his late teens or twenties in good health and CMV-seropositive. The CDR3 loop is CASSQVDRGNQPQHF. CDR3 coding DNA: TGCGCCAGCAGCCAAGTGGACAGGGGCAATCAGCCCCAGCATTTT.